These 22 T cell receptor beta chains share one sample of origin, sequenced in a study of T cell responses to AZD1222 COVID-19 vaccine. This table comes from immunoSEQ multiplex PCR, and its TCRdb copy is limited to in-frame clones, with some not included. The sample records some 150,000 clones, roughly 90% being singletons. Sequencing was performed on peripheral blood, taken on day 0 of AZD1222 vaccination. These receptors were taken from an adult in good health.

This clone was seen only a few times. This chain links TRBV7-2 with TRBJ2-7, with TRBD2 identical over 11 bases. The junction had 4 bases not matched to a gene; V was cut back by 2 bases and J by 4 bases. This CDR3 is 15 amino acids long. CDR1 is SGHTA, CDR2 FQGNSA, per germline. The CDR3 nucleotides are TGTGCCAGCAGCTTATTAGCGGGAGGGTGGTACGAGCAGTACTTC. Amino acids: CASSLLAGGWYEQYF. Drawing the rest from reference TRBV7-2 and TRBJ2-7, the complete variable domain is GAGVSQSPSNKVTEKGKDVELRCDPISGHTALYWYRQSLGQGLEFLIYFQGNSAPDKSGLPSDRFSAERTGGSVSTLTIQRTQQEDSAVYLCASSLLAGGWYEQYFGPGTRLTVT.

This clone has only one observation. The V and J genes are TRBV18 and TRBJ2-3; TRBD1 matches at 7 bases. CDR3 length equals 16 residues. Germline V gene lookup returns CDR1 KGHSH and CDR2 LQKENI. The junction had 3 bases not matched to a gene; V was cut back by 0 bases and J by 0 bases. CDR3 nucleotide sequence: TGTGCCAGCTCACCACCCGACAGGGCAAGCACAGATACGCAGTATTTT. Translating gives CASSPPDRASTDTQYF.

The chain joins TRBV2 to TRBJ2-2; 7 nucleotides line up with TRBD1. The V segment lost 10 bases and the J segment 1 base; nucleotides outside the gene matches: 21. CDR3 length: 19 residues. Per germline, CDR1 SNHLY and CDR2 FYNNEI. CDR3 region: CATQPRTGTDHLNTGELFF. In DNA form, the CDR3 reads TGTGCCACCCAACCTAGGACCGGGACAGATCACCTGAACACCGGGGAGCTGTTTTTT.

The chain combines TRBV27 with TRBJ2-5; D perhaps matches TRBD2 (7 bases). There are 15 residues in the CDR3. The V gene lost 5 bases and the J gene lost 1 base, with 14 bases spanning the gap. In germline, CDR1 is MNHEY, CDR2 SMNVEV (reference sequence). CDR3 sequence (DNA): TGTGCCAGCAGTCTGGTAAGGGGGGGCCAAGAGACCCAGTACTTC. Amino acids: CASSLVRGGQETQYF.

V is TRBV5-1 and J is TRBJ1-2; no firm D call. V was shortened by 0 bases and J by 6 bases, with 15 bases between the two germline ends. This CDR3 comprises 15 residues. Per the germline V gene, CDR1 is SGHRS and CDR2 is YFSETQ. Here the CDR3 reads CASSLGEVGDHGYTF. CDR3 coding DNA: TGCGCCAGCAGCTTGGGAGAGGTTGGGGATCATGGCTACACCTTC. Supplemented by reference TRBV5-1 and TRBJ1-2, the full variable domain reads KAGVTQTPRYLIKTRGQQVTLSCSPISGHRSVSWYQQTPGQGLQFLFEYFSETQRNKGNFPGRFSGRQFSNSRSEMNVSTLELGDSALYLCASSLGEVGDHGYTFGSGTRLTVV.

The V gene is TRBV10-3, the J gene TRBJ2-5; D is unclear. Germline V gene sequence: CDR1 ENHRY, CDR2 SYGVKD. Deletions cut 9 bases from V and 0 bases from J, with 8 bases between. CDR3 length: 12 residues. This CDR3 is CAISTDQETQYF. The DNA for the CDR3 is TGTGCCATAAGCACCGACCAAGAGACCCAGTACTTC.

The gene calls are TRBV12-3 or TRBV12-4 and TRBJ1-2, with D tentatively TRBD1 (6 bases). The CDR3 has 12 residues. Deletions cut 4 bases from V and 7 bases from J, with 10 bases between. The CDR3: CASSSEGGGYTF. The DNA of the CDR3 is TGTGCCAGCAGTTCCGAGGGGGGTGGCTACACCTTC.

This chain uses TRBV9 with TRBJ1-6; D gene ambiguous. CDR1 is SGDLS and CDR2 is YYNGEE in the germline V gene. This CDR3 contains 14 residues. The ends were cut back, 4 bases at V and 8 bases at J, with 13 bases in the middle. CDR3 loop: CASSPYGRDSPLHF. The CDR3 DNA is TGTGCCAGCAGCCCTTACGGGAGAGATTCACCCCTCCACTTT.

The CDR3 region has the DNA TGTGCCAGCCACCGTGGGGGGTTTGACTATGGCTACACCTTC. This codes for CASHRGGFDYGYTF. This chain joins TRBV6-5 and TRBJ1-2, with D perhaps TRBD1 (5 bases). The germline gives CDR1 MNHEY, CDR2 SVGAGI. The CDR3 has 14 residues. V was trimmed by 8 bases and J by 3 bases, leaving 16 bases between them.

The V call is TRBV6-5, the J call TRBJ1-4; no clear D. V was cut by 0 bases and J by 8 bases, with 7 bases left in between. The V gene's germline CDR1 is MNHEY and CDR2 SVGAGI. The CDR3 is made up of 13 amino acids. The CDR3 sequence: CASSYSTREKLFF. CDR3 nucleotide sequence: TGTGCCAGCAGTTACTCGACCCGGGAAAAACTGTTTTTT.

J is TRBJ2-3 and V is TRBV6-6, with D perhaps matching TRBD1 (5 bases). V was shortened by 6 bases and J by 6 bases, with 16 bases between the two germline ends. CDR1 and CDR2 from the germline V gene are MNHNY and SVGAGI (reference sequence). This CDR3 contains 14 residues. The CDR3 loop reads CASSLLSYRDTQYF. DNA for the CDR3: TGTGCCAGCAGCCTATTAAGCTACAGGGATACGCAGTATTTT.

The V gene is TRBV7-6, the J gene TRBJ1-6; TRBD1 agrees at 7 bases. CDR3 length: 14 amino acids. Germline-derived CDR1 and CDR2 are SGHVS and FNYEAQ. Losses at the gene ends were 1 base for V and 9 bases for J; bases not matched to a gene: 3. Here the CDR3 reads CASSLGQGSSPLHF. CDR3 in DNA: TGTGCCAGCAGCTTAGGACAGGGCAGTTCACCCCTCCACTTT.

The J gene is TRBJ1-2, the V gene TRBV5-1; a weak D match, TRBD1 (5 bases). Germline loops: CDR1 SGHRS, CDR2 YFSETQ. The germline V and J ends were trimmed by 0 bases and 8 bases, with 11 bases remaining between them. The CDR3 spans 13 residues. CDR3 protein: CASSLGRGDGYTF. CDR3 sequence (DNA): TGCGCCAGCAGCTTGGGGAGGGGTGACGGCTACACCTTC.

CDR3: CASSSWGTGPYNSPLHF. The CDR3 region has the DNA TGTGCCAGCAGTTCCTGGGGTACGGGTCCCTATAATTCACCCCTCCACTTT. This chain uses TRBV27 with TRBJ1-6; no firm D call. Per the germline V gene, CDR1 is MNHEY and CDR2 is SMNVEV (reference sequence). CDR3 size: 17 residues. Trimming took off 4 bases at V and 2 bases at J, with 15 bases between the two ends.

Here the CDR3 DNA reads TGTGCCAGCAGCTTACGGGGAGGGGCTAGCGGGAGGGCCAGTGAGCAGTTCTTC. It specifies CASSLRGGASGRASEQFF. J is TRBJ2-1 and V is TRBV7-8; TRBD2 matches at 12 bases. Germline CDR1 and CDR2: SGHVS and FQNEAQ. Trimming at V came to 2 bases and at J to 9 bases, leaving 14 bases not matched to a gene. The CDR3 runs 18 residues.

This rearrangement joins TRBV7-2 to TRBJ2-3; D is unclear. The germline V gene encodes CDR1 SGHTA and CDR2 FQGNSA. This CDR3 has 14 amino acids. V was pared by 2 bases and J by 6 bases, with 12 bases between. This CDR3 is CASSLPPNPDTQYF. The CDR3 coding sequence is TGTGCCAGCAGCTTACCCCCGAACCCGGATACGCAGTATTTT.

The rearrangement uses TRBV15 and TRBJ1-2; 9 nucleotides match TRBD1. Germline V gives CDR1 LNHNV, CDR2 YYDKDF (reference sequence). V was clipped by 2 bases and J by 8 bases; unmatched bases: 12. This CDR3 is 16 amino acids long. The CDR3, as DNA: TGTGCCACCAGCAGATTTACAGGGGGCGGAGGGGTAGGCTACACCTTC. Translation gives CATSRFTGGGGVGYTF.

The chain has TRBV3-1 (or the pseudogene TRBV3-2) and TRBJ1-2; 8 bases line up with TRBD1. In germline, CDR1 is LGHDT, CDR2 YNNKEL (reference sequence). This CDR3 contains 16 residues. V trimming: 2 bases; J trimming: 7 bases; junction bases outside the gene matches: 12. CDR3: CASSQLTGGKAAGYTF. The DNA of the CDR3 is TGTGCCAGCAGCCAATTAACAGGGGGGAAGGCGGCTGGCTACACCTTC.

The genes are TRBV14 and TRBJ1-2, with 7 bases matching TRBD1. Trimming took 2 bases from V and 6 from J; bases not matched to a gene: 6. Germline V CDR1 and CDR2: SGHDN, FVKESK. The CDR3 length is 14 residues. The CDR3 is CASSQTDRVNGYTF. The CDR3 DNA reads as TGTGCCAGCAGCCAAACCGACAGGGTGAATGGCTACACCTTC.

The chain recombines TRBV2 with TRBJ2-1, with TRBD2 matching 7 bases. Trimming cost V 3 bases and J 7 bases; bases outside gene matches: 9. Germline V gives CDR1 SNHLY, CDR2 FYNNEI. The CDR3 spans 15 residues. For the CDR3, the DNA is TGTGCCAGCAGTGATGCCGCAGCGGGGATTAATGAGCAGTTCTTC. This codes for CASSDAAAGINEQFF.

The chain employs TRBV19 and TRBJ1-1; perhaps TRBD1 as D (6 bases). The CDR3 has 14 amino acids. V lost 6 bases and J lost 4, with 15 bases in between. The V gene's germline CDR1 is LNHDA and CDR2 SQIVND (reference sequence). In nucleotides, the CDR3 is TGTGCCAGTAGCCTACAGGGAAGAAGCACTGAAGCTTTCTTT. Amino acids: CASSLQGRSTEAFF.

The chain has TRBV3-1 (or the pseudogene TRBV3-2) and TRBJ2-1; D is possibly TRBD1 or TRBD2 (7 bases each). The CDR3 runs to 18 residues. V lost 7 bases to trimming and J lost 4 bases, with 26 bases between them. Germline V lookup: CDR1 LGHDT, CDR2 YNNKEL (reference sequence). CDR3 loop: CASTPARRGRGGYNEQFF. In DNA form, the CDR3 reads TGTGCCAGCACCCCAGCGCGGAGGGGCAGGGGGGGTTACAATGAGCAGTTCTTC.